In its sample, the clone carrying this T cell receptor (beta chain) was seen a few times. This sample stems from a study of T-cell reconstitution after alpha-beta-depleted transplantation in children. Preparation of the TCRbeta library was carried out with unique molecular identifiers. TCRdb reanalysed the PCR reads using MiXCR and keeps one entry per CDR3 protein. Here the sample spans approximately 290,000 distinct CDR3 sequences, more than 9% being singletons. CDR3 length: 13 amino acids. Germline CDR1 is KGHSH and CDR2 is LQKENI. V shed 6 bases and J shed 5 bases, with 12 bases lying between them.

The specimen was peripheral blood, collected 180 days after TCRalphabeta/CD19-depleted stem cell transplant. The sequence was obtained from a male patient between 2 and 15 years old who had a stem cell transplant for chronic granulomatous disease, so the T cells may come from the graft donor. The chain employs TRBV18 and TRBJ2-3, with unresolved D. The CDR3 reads CASSPNSGDTQYF. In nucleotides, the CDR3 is TGTGCCAGCTCCCCAAACTCAGGAGATACGCAGTATTTT.